This passage covers 14 T cell receptor beta chains from one sample sequenced in a study of cytomegalovirus exposure and HLA in healthy donors. 13 Jbeta primers and 60 Vbeta primers were used for the PCR. TCRdb's copy holds only in-frame clones and misses some; the assay was immunoSEQ multiplex PCR. Among over 60,000 clones, over 70% were seen once, and the ten largest hold roughly an eighth. Sequencing used PBMCs. The receptors here all came from a man between 65 and 79 years old in good health and CMV-seronegative.

Here the CDR3 DNA reads TGCGCCAGCAGCTTGACGACAGACATAGCCTCTAACTATGGCTACACCTTC. Translating it yields CASSLTTDIASNYGYTF. The chain links TRBV5-1 to TRBJ1-2; maybe TRBD1 (5 bases). Germline CDR1 and CDR2: SGHRS and YFSETQ. The CDR3 has 17 residues. Trimming left V 1 base short and J 0 bases short, with 16 bases between.

The rearrangement joins TRBV6-5 to TRBJ2-7, with 7 bases that match TRBD1. The CDR3 covers 14 residues. J gave up 1 base and V 10 bases, and 10 bases lay outside the gene matches. Germline V gene data show CDR1 as MNHEY and CDR2 as SVGAGI. CDR3 nucleotides: TGTGCCACCATGGGGACAGTGGAATCCTACGAGCAGTACTTC. This codes for CATMGTVESYEQYF.

This clone occurred many times. The chain recombines TRBV5-1 with TRBJ2-3; 12 nucleotides line up with TRBD2. J was trimmed by 3 bases and V by 6 bases; bases with no gene match: 5. Germline loops: CDR1 SGHRS, CDR2 YFSETQ. This CDR3 is 15 amino acids long. CDR3 residues: CASNPSGGATDTQYF. CDR3 in DNA: TGCGCCAGCAACCCTAGCGGGGGGGCAACAGATACGCAGTATTTT.

Details on this clone: The junction differs from germline at one of its ends, possibly a read error. V gene TRBV11-2 combines with J gene TRBJ2-3; D might be TRBD2 (7 bases). The CDR3 loop spans 12 amino acids. Germline CDR1 is SGHAT and CDR2 is FQNNGV. CDR3 bases: TGTGCCAGCAGCCGTGGGGCGGGGGCCTTTCTTTTT. Encoded protein: CASSRGAGAFLF.

The genes are TRBV7-9 and TRBJ2-5; TRBD1 aligns across 8 bases. Germline CDR1 reads SEHNR; CDR2 reads FQNEAQ (reference sequence). Trimming took 5 bases from V and 4 from J; bases not matched to a gene: 9. The CDR3 totals 15 residues. The CDR3 nucleotides are TGTGCCAGCAGCCTGACCAGGGGGCGCTCAGAGACCCAGTACTTC. Translating gives CASSLTRGRSETQYF.

The rearrangement links TRBV11-2 to TRBJ1-3, with 8 bases that match TRBD1. The junction had 10 bases not matched to a gene; V was cut back by 5 bases and J by 1 base. The CDR3 sequence is 17 residues long. Germline V gene data show CDR1 as SGHAT and CDR2 as FQNNGV. The CDR3 reads CASSLYFRGQSGNTIYF. In nucleotides, the CDR3 is TGTGCCAGCAGCCTATACTTCAGGGGGCAATCTGGAAACACCATATATTTT.

This sequence joins TRBV28 and TRBJ1-2; 11 bases map to TRBD1. This CDR3 comprises 15 residues. V trimming: 6 bases; J trimming: 8 bases; junction bases outside the gene matches: 11. Germline V lookup: CDR1 MDHEN, CDR2 SYDVKM. The CDR3 loop is CASSPQGQGARGYTF. The CDR3 DNA sequence: TGTGCCAGCAGCCCACAAGGACAGGGGGCTCGGGGCTACACCTTC.

The sample holds one count of this clone. The rearrangement joins TRBV7-9 to TRBJ2-5, with D unresolved. Germline CDR1 is SEHNR and CDR2 is FQNEAQ (reference sequence). The CDR3 spans 12 residues. V was cut by 5 bases and J by 2 bases, with 6 bases left in between. Here the CDR3 reads CASSPQQETQYF. The CDR3 nucleotides are TGTGCCAGCAGCCCGCAGCAAGAGACCCAGTACTTC.

This chain connects TRBV6-5 to TRBJ1-4, with 8 bases fitting TRBD1. In germline, CDR1 is MNHEY, CDR2 SVGAGI. The CDR3 is 13 residues long. CDR3 amino acids: CASTGQGYEKLFF. The CDR3, as DNA: TGTGCGAGTACCGGACAGGGTTATGAAAAACTGTTTTTT.

The sample holds many counts of this clone. V is TRBV12-5 and J is TRBJ2-1, with a tentative D call TRBD2 (5 bases). Germline V lookup: CDR1 LGHNT, CDR2 FRNRAP. The CDR3 has 14 residues. The ends were cut back, 5 bases at V and 7 bases at J, with 15 bases in the middle. The CDR3 loop is CASGRVSGFNEQFF. CDR3 DNA sequence: TGTGCTAGTGGTCGCGTATCGGGGTTTAATGAGCAGTTCTTC.

This clone was recorded only once. CDR3 nucleotides: TGTGCCAGCAGCCCCCTCCGGGACAGTTATGGCTACACCTTC. Protein: CASSPLRDSYGYTF. The rearrangement joins TRBV27 to TRBJ1-2, with 7 bases lining up with TRBD1. Germline CDR1 MNHEY, CDR2 SMNVEV (reference sequence). The CDR3 runs to 14 residues. Trimming cost V 6 bases and J 5 bases; bases outside gene matches: 9.

The V call is TRBV29-1, the J call TRBJ2-5, with 9 bases aligning to TRBD1. The CDR3 is made up of 13 amino acids. The J segment lost 2 bases and the V segment lost 7 bases, leaving 5 bases of the junction unmatched. Germline values: CDR1 SQVTM, CDR2 ANQGSEA. The CDR3 region is CSDQTGGQETQYF. In DNA, the CDR3 is TGCAGCGACCAGACAGGGGGACAAGAGACCCAGTACTTC. Looking up the rest from reference TRBV29-1 and TRBJ2-5 gives the full variable domain: SAVISQKPSRDICQRGTSLTIQCQVDSQVTMMFWYRQQPGQSLTLIATANQGSEATYESGFVIDKFPISRPNLTFSTLTVSNMSPEDSSIYLCSDQTGGQETQYFGPGTRLLVL.

This clone was counted a few times. CDR3 nucleotide sequence: TGTGCCAGCAGTTACGGGGTTCGACAGGGCTTTGAAGCTTTCTTT. It codes for CASSYGVRQGFEAFF. This chain connects TRBV6-5 to TRBJ1-1, with 7 nucleotides matching TRBD1. This CDR3 contains 15 residues. The J segment lost 7 bases and the V segment lost 2 bases, leaving 10 bases of the junction unmatched. CDR1 and CDR2 (germline): MNHEY, SVGAGI.

The chain is built from TRBV7-9 and TRBJ2-1; 12 bases are a match to TRBD2. V lost 2 bases, J lost 7 bases, and 3 bases stayed unmatched. The CDR3 loop spans 15 amino acids. The germline V gene has CDR1 SEHNR and CDR2 FQNEAQ (reference sequence). CDR3 sequence: CASSLLAGGRNEQFF. The CDR3 nucleotides are TGTGCCAGCAGCTTACTAGCGGGAGGGAGGAATGAGCAGTTCTTC.